The 23 T cell receptor beta chains reported below all come from one sample, sequenced in a study of blood T cells in healthy people across ages. PCR was performed a second time for roughly 7 to 11 cycles using a sample-barcoded 5' primer and a J-beta primer mix. TCRdb independently ran MiXCR on the 5' RACE reads; one entry per CDR3 protein. The sample lists some 1.6 million distinct CDR3 sequences, about 35% occurring once. The sequencing input was blood. Source of these receptors: a woman aged 25-40 years in good health.

With regard to this clonotype: Since the CDR3 does not end with the conserved phenylalanine or tryptophan, this likely comes from a read error. The chain carries TRBV14 and TRBJ1-6; 7 bases match TRBD1. V lost 3 bases and J lost 13; bases outside the gene matches: 3. From germline, CDR1 is SGHDN and CDR2 FVKESK. CDR3 size: 12 residues. The CDR3 DNA follows: TGTGCCAGCAGCCAGACAGGGTTCCCCCTCCACGTT. As protein: CASSQTGFPLHV.

This clonotype was seen a handful of times. CDR3 amino acids: CASSEGLNSNQPQHF. CDR3 coding DNA: TGCGCCAGCAGTGAGGGCCTTAATAGCAATCAGCCCCAGCATTTT. V and J are TRBV10-2 and TRBJ1-5; unclear D gene. Germline V lookup: CDR1 WSHSY, CDR2 SAAADI. Trimming took off 2 bases at V and 0 bases at J, with 8 bases between the two ends. CDR3 size: 15 residues.

V and J are TRBV4-1 and TRBJ2-3; D not resolved. This CDR3 is 14 amino acids long. Germline V CDR1 and CDR2: MGHRA, YSYEKL. The V end was cut by 1 base, the J end by 6 bases, with 11 bases between. The CDR3 loop is CASSQGSGFDTQYF. As DNA, the CDR3 is TGCGCCAGCAGCCAAGGGTCCGGGTTTGATACGCAGTATTTT.

The rearrangement links TRBV5-8 to TRBJ1-2; 9 bases match TRBD1. This CDR3 is built from 15 residues. Germline V CDR1 and CDR2: SGHTS, YDEGEE. V lost 4 bases and J lost 3; bases outside the gene matches: 7. The CDR3 here is CASSQPGQGDYGYTF. CDR3 coding DNA: TGTGCCAGCAGCCAACCGGGACAGGGAGACTATGGCTACACCTTC.

Concerning this clonotype itself: A read error is possible here, since a much larger clone lies one base away. No conserved phenylalanine or tryptophan is present at the end of the CDR3, so a read error is the likely explanation. It is unclear where the CDR3 begins or ends on the DNA, so no DNA is shown, and the CDR3 is as TCRdb lists it. The J gene is TRBJ2-3, the V gene TRBV28; TRBD1 was called by the table and not checked on the DNA. Germline V lookup: CDR1 MDHEN, CDR2 SYDVKM. The length of the CDR3 is 15 amino acids, counting both ends. The CDR3 sequence is CASSKPSGQGGWGYL.

This clonotype was counted a few times. The chain uses TRBV12-3 or TRBV12-4 and TRBJ1-6, with TRBD1 matching over 9 bases. This CDR3 has 14 residues. V shed 5 bases and J 13 bases; nucleotides not matched to a gene: 9. The chain's CDR3 is CASSTGQGISPLHF. The CDR3 DNA is TGTGCCAGCAGTACGGGACAGGGAATTTCGCCCCTCCACTTT.

This chain connects TRBV28 to TRBJ1-4; 9 bases map to TRBD1. After removal of 2 bases from V and 7 bases from J, the junction contained 8 bases not matched to a gene. CDR1 and CDR2 from the germline V gene are MDHEN and SYDVKM. CDR3 size: 16 residues. CDR3 in amino acids: CASSLRTGANSEKLFF. CDR3 DNA: TGTGCCAGCAGTTTAAGGACAGGGGCGAATAGTGAAAAACTGTTTTTT.

This clonotype was detected many times. The rearrangement joins TRBV4-1 to TRBJ2-3, with 8 nucleotides matching TRBD2. The CDR3 runs to 16 residues. CDR1 and CDR2 from the germline V gene are MGHRA and YSYEKL. After removal of 1 base from V and 4 bases from J, the junction contained 7 bases not matched to a gene. The chain's CDR3 is CASSQVGGGGPDTQYF. CDR3 bases: TGCGCCAGCAGCCAAGTCGGGGGGGGAGGACCAGATACGCAGTATTTT.

The genes are TRBV6-6 and TRBJ2-5; 7 positions agree with TRBD1. Per the germline V gene, CDR1 is MNHNY and CDR2 is SVGAGI (reference sequence). The V gene end was trimmed by 6 bases and the J gene end by 5 bases; junction bases not matched to a gene: 12. The CDR3 loop spans 15 amino acids. Here the CDR3 reads CASSSPQGSWETQYF. The CDR3 region has the DNA TGTGCCAGCAGCTCCCCACAGGGGTCCTGGGAGACCCAGTACTTC.

This clonotype was observed many times. The chain employs TRBV7-2 and TRBJ2-3; D uncertain. The CDR3 has 15 residues. Germline lookup yields CDR1 SGHTA and CDR2 FQGNSA. The V end was cut by 1 base, the J end by 5 bases, with 13 bases between. CDR3 DNA: TGTGCCAGCAGCTTAGTCCGACTCCCCGGAGATACGCAGTATTTT. This translates into CASSLVRLPGDTQYF.

The chain couples TRBV28 to TRBJ2-7; D might be TRBD1 (5 bases). Germline CDR1 reads MDHEN; CDR2 reads SYDVKM. The length of the CDR3 is 13 residues. Trimming cost V 5 bases and J 3 bases, with 11 bases left between them. The chain's CDR3 is CASSPPGYYEQYF. The CDR3, as DNA: TGTGCCAGCAGTCCCCCAGGGTACTACGAGCAGTACTTC.

This clonotype has just one count. The rearrangement links TRBV28 to TRBJ1-1, with D maybe TRBD1 (6 bases). This CDR3 contains 14 residues. V was clipped by 5 bases and J by 2 bases, with 12 bases between them. Germline lookup yields CDR1 MDHEN and CDR2 SYDVKM. CDR3 DNA sequence: TGTGCCAGCAGTGCGGGAGGGGGAAACACTGAAGCTTTCTTT. Its translation is CASSAGGGNTEAFF.

The gene calls are TRBV3-1 and TRBJ2-1; D is unclear. Germline CDR1 and CDR2: LGHDT and YNNKEL (reference sequence). The CDR3 has 14 amino acids. Trimming took 0 bases from V and 10 from J, leaving 13 bases between them. The CDR3 reads CASSQDYPGLEQFF. In nucleotides, the CDR3 is TGTGCCAGCAGCCAAGACTATCCGGGTCTGGAGCAGTTCTTC.

The chain couples TRBV12-3 or TRBV12-4 to TRBJ1-1; D possibly corresponds to TRBD1 (6 bases). Deletions cut 6 bases from V and 9 bases from J, with 14 bases between. This CDR3 contains 12 residues. The CDR3 DNA follows: TGTGCCAGCAGCTCCGACAGGCCGCAAGCTTTCTTT. It specifies CASSSDRPQAFF.

This clonotype was seen only a few times. The V gene is TRBV6-2 or TRBV6-3, the J gene TRBJ2-5; the D is unclear. Per germline, CDR1 MNHEY and CDR2 SVGEGT. The CDR3 loop spans 12 amino acids. V dropped 2 bases and J dropped 11 bases, with 12 bases sitting between them. CDR3 sequence reads: CASSYRSAEQYF. The CDR3 coding sequence is TGTGCCAGCAGTTACCGGTCTGCTGAGCAGTACTTC.

The chain joins TRBV20-1 to TRBJ1-5; possible D gene TRBD1, 6 bases. The CDR3 consists of 14 residues. Germline V gene data show CDR1 as DFQATT and CDR2 as SNEGSKA (reference sequence). The V end lost 0 bases, the J end lost 6 bases, and 12 bases lay between the germline ends. The CDR3 loop reads CSARDYGGAQPQHF. The CDR3, as DNA: TGCAGTGCTAGAGATTACGGGGGGGCTCAGCCCCAGCATTTT.

This clonotype has just a few counts. This chain joins TRBV25-1 and TRBJ2-1, with TRBD2 identical over 8 bases. The CDR3 has 16 amino acids. The ends lost 4 bases at V and 0 bases at J; junction bases unmatched: 5. Germline V gene sequence: CDR1 MGHDK, CDR2 SYGVNS. DNA of the CDR3: TGTGCCAGCAGTGCTAGAAGCGGGAGCTCCTACAATGAGCAGTTCTTC. Translated: CASSARSGSSYNEQFF. The full variable domain, rest sourced from reference TRBV25-1 and TRBJ2-1, is EADIYQTPRYLVIGTGKKITLECSQTMGHDKMYWYQQDPGMELHLIHYSYGVNSTEKGDLSSESTVSRIRTEHFPLTLESARPSHTSQYLCASSARSGSSYNEQFFGPGTRLTVL.

This clonotype showed up just a few times. This chain uses TRBV20-1 with TRBJ2-1, with 9 bases aligning to TRBD2. This CDR3 is 16 amino acids long. Germline assignment: CDR1 DFQATT and CDR2 SNEGSKA (reference sequence). V dropped 2 bases and J dropped 4; count of bases not matched to a gene: 9. In DNA form, the CDR3 reads TGCAGTGCTAGAACCGAAGGACTAGCGACTTACAATGAGCAGTTCTTC. Translated: CSARTEGLATYNEQFF.

About this clonotype: A much larger clonotype is one base distant, so this may be a read error. The CDR3 protein is CASSQEGRKGGDEQFF. In DNA, the CDR3 is TGCGCCAGCAGCCAAGAGGGGAGAAAGGGAGGGGATGAGCAGTTCTTC. The chain has TRBV4-1 and TRBJ2-1; 7 positions agree with TRBD2. The germline V gene has CDR1 MGHRA and CDR2 YSYEKL. V trimming: 0 bases; J trimming: 8 bases; junction bases outside the gene matches: 10. The CDR3 is made up of 16 amino acids.

Only a few counts were recorded for this clonotype. V usage is TRBV12-3 or TRBV12-4 and J usage is TRBJ2-1; TRBD1 is a possible D gene (6 bases). The CDR3 is 16 residues long. V was shortened by 5 bases and J by 5 bases, with 19 bases between the two germline ends. The CDR3 sequence: CASSAQGSGSHNEQFF. The CDR3 DNA follows: TGTGCCAGCAGTGCCCAGGGGTCCGGATCGCACAATGAGCAGTTCTTC.

This clonotype was recorded a few times. V and J are TRBV4-1 and TRBJ2-7; TRBD2 matches 7 bases. The CDR3 sequence is 16 residues long. CDR1 and CDR2 (germline): MGHRA, YSYEKL. V gave up 3 bases and J gave up 2 bases; unmatched junction bases: 10. The DNA for the CDR3 is TGCGCCAGCAGCCATGCGGACGAGCGGGGAACCTACGAGCAGTACTTC. As protein: CASSHADERGTYEQYF.

The chain is built from TRBV19 and TRBJ2-7; 9 nucleotides align to TRBD2. Germline V CDR1 and CDR2: LNHDA, SQIVND (reference sequence). CDR3 size: 15 residues. The V segment lost 8 bases and the J segment 1 base; nucleotides outside the gene matches: 9. The CDR3 loop is CASHERLAASYEQYF. CDR3 sequence (DNA): TGTGCCAGTCACGAGCGACTAGCGGCTTCCTACGAGCAGTACTTC.

The genes are TRBV3-1 and TRBJ1-2, with 8 positions matching TRBD1. The V and J ends lost 4 bases and 7 bases, in that order; junction bases with no gene match: 11. Germline CDR1 is LGHDT and CDR2 is YNNKEL (reference sequence). There are 15 residues in the CDR3. CDR3 sequence (DNA): TGTGCCAGCAGCCTCCGCCCAGGGGGCTCAGGTGGCTACACCTTC. Protein product: CASSLRPGGSGGYTF.